This TCR beta chain comes out of a study of human T cells and chemical hapten exposure. At the level of the study: TCR yields per sample varied, mainly owing to small pooled library volume differences.

The V and J ends lost 5 bases and 0 bases respectively, with 14 bases between them. The CDR3 totals 16 residues. Regarding the study as a whole: The study found that DPC sensitization did not change TCRs above 1 in 1000 frequency.

Unfractionated whole blood yielded the extracted total RNA. This clonotype was counted at least ten times. Its specificity is not known. The library attached unique molecular identifiers to individual cDNA molecules. Authors' methods: A per-sample median of about 100,000 TCRs was observed, with counts ranging from about 23,224 to 690,600. A single record per CDR3 protein comes from TCRdb applying MiXCR to the 5' RACE reads. The V and J calls shown here were made by TCRdb, not taken from the authors' results. The sample yields more than 140,000 distinct CDR3 sequences, about 4% seen once. The receptor comes from a female donor in good health. The chain uses TRBV12-3 or TRBV12-4 and TRBJ1-5; D ambiguous. In nucleotides, the CDR3 is TGTGCCAGCAGTCGGTGGTATACCGATAGCAATCAGCCCCAGCATTTT. Its translation is CASSRWYTDSNQPQHF.